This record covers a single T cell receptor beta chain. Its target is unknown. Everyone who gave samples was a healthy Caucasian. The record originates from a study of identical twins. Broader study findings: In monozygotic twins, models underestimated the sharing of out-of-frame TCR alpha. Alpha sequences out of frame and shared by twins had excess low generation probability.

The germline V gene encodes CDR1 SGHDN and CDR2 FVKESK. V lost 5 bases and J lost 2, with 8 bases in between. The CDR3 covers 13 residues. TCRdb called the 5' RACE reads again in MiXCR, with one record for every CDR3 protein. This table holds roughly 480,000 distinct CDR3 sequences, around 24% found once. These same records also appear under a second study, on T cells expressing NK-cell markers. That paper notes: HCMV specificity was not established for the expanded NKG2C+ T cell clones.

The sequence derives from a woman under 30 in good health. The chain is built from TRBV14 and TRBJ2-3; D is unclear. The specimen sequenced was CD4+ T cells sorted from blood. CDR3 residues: CASSWLSTDTQYF. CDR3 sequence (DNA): TGTGCCAGCAGCTGGCTATCCACAGATACGCAGTATTTT.